There are a few counts of the clone carrying this T cell receptor (beta chain). The sample belongs to a study of blood T cell repertoires in COVID-19. The CDR3 is made up of 13 amino acids. Germline loops: CDR1 SGHDN, CDR2 FVKESK. Trimming left V 2 bases short and J 4 bases short, with 6 bases between. The data were produced by immunoSEQ multiplex PCR, yet TCRdb's version contains in-frame clones alone and is incomplete. This sample has about 240,000 clones, with roughly 80% found just once. The J gene is TRBJ1-5, the V gene TRBV14; D uncertain. Sequencing used peripheral blood. This clonotype was sampled from an older woman with active or convalescent COVID-19. The CDR3 DNA follows: TGTGCCAGCAGCCAATCCCTAAATCAGCCCCAGCATTTT. Translation: CASSQSLNQPQHF.